This T cell receptor beta chain was recovered during a study of blood T cell repertoires in COVID-19. Germline lookup yields CDR1 MGHRA and CDR2 YSYEKL. The CDR3 consists of 15 residues. Trimming removed 1 base from V and 5 bases from J, with 14 bases in between. The assay was immunoSEQ multiplex PCR, and TCRdb's table has in-frame clones only and misses some. This table holds about 280,000 clones, roughly nine tenths found once. Sequencing was performed on peripheral blood. V usage is TRBV4-1 and J usage is TRBJ1-1, with D possibly being TRBD1 (6 bases). The TCR originated in a woman in her 30s with COVID-19, enrolled during active disease. This chain's CDR3 is CASSQVLRTVTEAFF. The CDR3, as DNA: TGCGCCAGCAGCCAAGTTTTGCGGACAGTAACTGAAGCTTTCTTT.